These 22 T cell receptor beta chains share one sample of origin, sequenced in a study of blood T cell repertoires in COVID-19. TCRdb keeps only in-frame clones here, not all; method: immunoSEQ multiplex PCR. This table has approximately 56,000 clones, under 85% appearing once. Sequencing was performed on peripheral blood. The receptors derive from a man between 65 and 79 years old with active COVID-19.

This clone appeared once. The J gene is TRBJ2-7, the V gene TRBV21-1; the listed D gene, TRBD1, was not tested against the DNA. TRBV21-1 is a pseudogene segment. The CDR3 is 12 amino acids. The CDR3 protein is CASRDRGYEQYF. DNA for the CDR3: TGTGCCAGCAGGGACAGGGGCTACGAGCAGTACTTC.

In its sample, this clone ranks as medium-sized. The chain couples TRBV9 to TRBJ1-3, with 7 bases fitting TRBD1. From germline, CDR1 is SGDLS and CDR2 YYNGEE. The CDR3 is made up of 16 amino acids. The junction had 7 bases not matched to a gene; V was cut back by 0 bases and J by 4 bases. The CDR3 DNA sequence: TGTGCCAGCAGCGTAGATAGACAGGGAACGGGAAACACCATATATTTT. As protein: CASSVDRQGTGNTIYF.

This clone occurred a few times. This chain joins TRBV9 and TRBJ2-3, with D maybe TRBD2 (5 bases). The V end was cut by 8 bases, the J end by 3 bases, with 10 bases between. Germline lookup yields CDR1 SGDLS and CDR2 YYNGEE. This CDR3 contains 12 residues. The chain's CDR3 is CARRACTDTQYF. For the CDR3, the DNA is TGTGCCAGGAGGGCGTGTACAGATACGCAGTATTTT.

The rearrangement uses TRBV6-4 and TRBJ2-5, with unresolved D. This CDR3 region has 12 residues. Germline values: CDR1 MRHNA, CDR2 SNTAGT. Trimming removed 6 bases at V and 4 bases at J, with 9 bases between. The CDR3 spells CASRQPRETQYF. Written as DNA, the CDR3 is TGTGCCAGCAGACAACCCCGAGAGACCCAGTACTTC.

The chain is built from TRBV4-3 and TRBJ1-1, with TRBD1 identical over 7 bases. Germline trimming cut 4 bases from V and 0 bases from J; bases unmatched to any gene: 2. CDR1 and CDR2 from the germline V gene are LGHNA and YSLEER. This CDR3 region has 14 residues. CDR3 coding DNA: TGCGCCAGCAGCCCGGGGACAGTGAACACTGAAGCTTTCTTT. Protein sequence: CASSPGTVNTEAFF.

The chain joins TRBV18 to TRBJ2-7; 7 nucleotides match TRBD1. V was clipped by 5 bases and J by 3 bases; unmatched bases: 7. Germline V gene lookup returns CDR1 KGHSH and CDR2 LQKENI. The CDR3 length is 14 residues. CDR3 sequence (DNA): TGTGCCAGCTCATTTACAGGGGCCAGCTACGAGCAGTACTTC. Its translation: CASSFTGASYEQYF.

V and J are TRBV30 and TRBJ1-4, with unresolved D. The germline V and J ends were trimmed by 5 bases and 10 bases, with 20 bases remaining between them. The CDR3 runs 14 residues. CDR1 GTSNPN and CDR2 SVGIG come from the germline V gene (reference sequence). CDR3 in DNA: TGTGCCTGGGCGGGCGTGAGGGTCGACGGAAAACTGTTTTTT. Translation gives CAWAGVRVDGKLFF.

The V call is TRBV7-2, the J call TRBJ1-2, with 7 bases identical to TRBD1. CDR1 and CDR2 (germline): SGHTA, FQGNSA. Trimming cost V 5 bases and J 8 bases; bases outside gene matches: 8. The CDR3 runs to 13 residues. CDR3 in DNA: TGTGCCAGCAGCCGCCAGGGGGATGTAGGCTACACCTTC. Its translation is CASSRQGDVGYTF.

The genes are TRBV19 and TRBJ2-2, with 7 bases lining up with TRBD2. The CDR3 contains 14 residues. J was trimmed by 4 bases and V by 4 bases; bases with no gene match: 3. CDR1 is LNHDA and CDR2 is SQIVND in the germline V gene (reference sequence). The CDR3 region has the DNA TGTGCCAGTAGTACGAGCGGGGTCACCGGGGAGCTGTTTTTT. It specifies CASSTSGVTGELFF.

This chain joins TRBV24-1 and TRBJ2-3; D remains ambiguous. Germline V CDR1 and CDR2: KGHDR, SFDVKD. The CDR3 extends over 14 amino acids. The ends were cut back, 1 base at V and 0 bases at J, with 4 bases in the middle. The CDR3 loop is CATSDLYSTDTQYF. For the CDR3, the DNA is TGTGCCACCAGTGATTTATATAGCACAGATACGCAGTATTTT.

The V call is TRBV7-5, the J call TRBJ2-1; the DNA was not compared with TRBD2, the D call given in the table. TRBV7-5 is a documented pseudogene. The CDR3 is 15 amino acids. CDR3 bases: TGTGTCAGAAGCTTAGAGAGTCTAGCGGTAAATGAGCAGTTCTTC. Translated: CVRSLESLAVNEQFF.

The CDR3 reads CASSRGHQSYQPQHF. DNA of the CDR3: TGTGCCAGCAGTCGGGGACACCAATCCTATCAGCCCCAGCATTTT. The V call is TRBV6-5, the J call TRBJ1-5, with TRBD1 as a possible D gene (6 bases). The germline CDR1 and CDR2 sequences are MNHEY and SVGAGI. The CDR3 is 15 residues long. Trimming took 5 bases from V and 5 from J, leaving 16 bases between them.

To note about this clone: This specimen includes other DNA sequences encoding the same CDR3. The chain links TRBV4-2 to TRBJ2-2, with 9 bases that match TRBD2. The CDR3 sequence is 15 residues long. With 0 bases clipped from V and 5 bases from J, the junction kept 1 base outside the gene matches. Germline CDR1 and CDR2: LGHNA and YNFKEQ. This CDR3 is CASSQDAGGTGELFF. CDR3 DNA sequence: TGTGCCAGCAGCCAAGATGCGGGGGGGACCGGGGAGCTGTTTTTT.

The V call is TRBV29-1, the J call TRBJ2-5, with D possibly matching TRBD1 (5 bases). This CDR3 comprises 14 residues. In germline, CDR1 is SQVTM, CDR2 ANQGSEA. Between the trimmed V and J ends, which lost 6 bases and 1 base, there was a span of 15 bases. The CDR3 DNA follows: TGCAGCGTCGGTAGGGGAACCGGCCAAGAGACCCAGTACTTC. It is translated as CSVGRGTGQETQYF.

This clone was counted once. The chain has TRBV5-1 and TRBJ2-3, with 15 bases fitting TRBD2. Germline values: CDR1 SGHRS, CDR2 YFSETQ. The V gene end was trimmed by 4 bases and the J gene end by 6 bases; junction bases not matched to a gene: 9. The CDR3 is made up of 17 amino acids. The CDR3 DNA reads TGCGCCAGCAGCCCAATTCGGACTAGCGGGGGGGCGGATACGCAGTATTTT. Translation gives CASSPIRTSGGADTQYF.

The J gene is TRBJ1-2, the V gene TRBV9, with D possibly matching TRBD1 (6 bases). Germline V gives CDR1 SGDLS, CDR2 YYNGEE. V lost 0 bases and J lost 3, with 18 bases in between. There are 17 residues in the CDR3. The CDR3 DNA sequence: TGTGCCAGCAGCGTAGGTGGGACACCTTCAAGGTACTATGGCTACACCTTC. Translation gives CASSVGGTPSRYYGYTF.

This clone was observed once. The genes are TRBV6-5 and TRBJ2-5; 8 bases map to TRBD1. Germline V gives CDR1 MNHEY, CDR2 SVGAGI. CDR3 length: 15 residues. V was clipped by 4 bases and J by 5 bases; unmatched bases: 9. The CDR3: CASSSVQGVGETQYF. CDR3 in DNA: TGTGCCAGCAGTTCAGTACAGGGGGTTGGTGAGACCCAGTACTTC.

V gene TRBV18 combines with J gene TRBJ2-5, with 7 bases matching TRBD2. The CDR3 has 15 residues. V shed 2 bases, J shed 2 bases, and the junction held 5 bases outside the gene matches. Germline loops: CDR1 KGHSH, CDR2 LQKENI. This CDR3 is CASSPSGGGQETQYF. The CDR3 DNA is TGTGCCAGCTCACCATCGGGCGGGGGTCAAGAGACCCAGTACTTC.

This chain joins TRBV7-2 and TRBJ1-2, with TRBD1 identical over 7 bases. With 2 bases clipped from V and 4 bases from J, the junction kept 10 bases outside the gene matches. The CDR3 runs 16 residues. The germline gives CDR1 SGHTA, CDR2 FQGNSA. The CDR3 sequence: CASSLSASGTAYGYTF. CDR3 DNA: TGTGCCAGCAGCTTAAGCGCCTCCGGGACAGCCTATGGCTACACCTTC.

This clone was observed a handful of times. The genes are TRBV7-2 and TRBJ2-1; TRBD2 agrees at 8 bases. Germline V gene sequence: CDR1 SGHTA, CDR2 FQGNSA. The CDR3 runs to 15 residues. Losses at the gene ends were 4 bases for V and 9 bases for J; bases not matched to a gene: 11. In nucleotides, the CDR3 is TGTGCCAGCAGCTCCGGGGGGACTAGGACTCGTGAGCAGTTCTTC. It is translated as CASSSGGTRTREQFF.

The chain employs TRBV19 and TRBJ1-1, with a weak D call TRBD1 (6 bases). V lost 7 bases and J lost 4, with 25 bases in between. CDR3 length equals 17 residues. CDR1 and CDR2 from the germline V gene are LNHDA and SQIVND (reference sequence). In nucleotides, the CDR3 is TGTGCCAGTAATCCCGGCCAGGGGATTGTTGATGGCACTGAAGCTTTCTTT. As protein: CASNPGQGIVDGTEAFF.

V usage is TRBV4-3 and J usage is TRBJ2-5; 10 bases line up with TRBD2. Per the germline V gene, CDR1 is LGHNA and CDR2 is YSLEER. The ends lost 1 base at V and 2 bases at J; junction bases unmatched: 1. The CDR3 is 15 amino acids. Here the CDR3 reads CASSQALAGQETQYF. In DNA, the CDR3 is TGCGCCAGCAGCCAAGCACTAGCGGGGCAAGAGACCCAGTACTTC.